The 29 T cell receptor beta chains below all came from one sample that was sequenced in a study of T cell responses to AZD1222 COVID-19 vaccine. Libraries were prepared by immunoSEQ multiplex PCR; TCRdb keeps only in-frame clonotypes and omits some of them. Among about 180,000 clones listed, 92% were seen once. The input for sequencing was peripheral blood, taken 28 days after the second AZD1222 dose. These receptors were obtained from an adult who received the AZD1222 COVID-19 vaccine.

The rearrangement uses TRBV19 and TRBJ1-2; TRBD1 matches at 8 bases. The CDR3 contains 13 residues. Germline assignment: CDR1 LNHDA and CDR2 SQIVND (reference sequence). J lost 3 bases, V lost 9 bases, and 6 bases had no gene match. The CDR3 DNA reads TGTGCCAGCGACTCACAGGGGGACTATGGCTACACCTTC. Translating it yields CASDSQGDYGYTF.

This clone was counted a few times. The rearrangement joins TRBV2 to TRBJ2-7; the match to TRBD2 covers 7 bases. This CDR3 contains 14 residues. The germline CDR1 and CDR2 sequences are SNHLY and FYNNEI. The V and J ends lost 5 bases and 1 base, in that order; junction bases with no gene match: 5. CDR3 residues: CASSLSGGSYEQYF. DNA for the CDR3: TGTGCCAGCAGTTTGTCGGGGGGATCCTACGAGCAGTACTTC.

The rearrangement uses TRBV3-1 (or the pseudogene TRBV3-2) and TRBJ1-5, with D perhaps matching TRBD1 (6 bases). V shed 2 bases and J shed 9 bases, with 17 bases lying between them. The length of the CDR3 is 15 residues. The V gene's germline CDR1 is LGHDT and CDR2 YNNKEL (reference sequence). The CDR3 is CASSQYGQLSGPQHF. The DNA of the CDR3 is TGTGCCAGCAGCCAATATGGACAGCTGAGCGGGCCCCAGCATTTT.

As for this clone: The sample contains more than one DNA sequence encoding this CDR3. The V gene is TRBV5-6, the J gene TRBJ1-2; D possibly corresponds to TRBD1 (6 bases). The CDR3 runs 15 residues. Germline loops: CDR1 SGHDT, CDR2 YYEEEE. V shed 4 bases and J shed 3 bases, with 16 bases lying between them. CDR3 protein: CASSRAGRGDYGYTF. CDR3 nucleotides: TGTGCCAGCAGCCGGGCGGGCAGGGGTGACTATGGCTACACCTTC.

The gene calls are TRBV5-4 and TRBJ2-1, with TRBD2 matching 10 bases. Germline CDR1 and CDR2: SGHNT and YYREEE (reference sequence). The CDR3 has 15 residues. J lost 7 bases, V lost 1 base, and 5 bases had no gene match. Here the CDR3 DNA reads TGTGCCAGCAGCTTGCTAGCGGGGGAAGCTAATGAGCAGTTCTTC. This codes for CASSLLAGEANEQFF.

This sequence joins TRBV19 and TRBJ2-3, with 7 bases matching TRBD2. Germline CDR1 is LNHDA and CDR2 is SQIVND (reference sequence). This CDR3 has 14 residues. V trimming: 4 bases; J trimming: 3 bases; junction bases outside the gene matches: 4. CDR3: CASSSGGETDTQYF. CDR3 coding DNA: TGTGCCAGTAGTAGCGGGGGAGAAACAGATACGCAGTATTTT.

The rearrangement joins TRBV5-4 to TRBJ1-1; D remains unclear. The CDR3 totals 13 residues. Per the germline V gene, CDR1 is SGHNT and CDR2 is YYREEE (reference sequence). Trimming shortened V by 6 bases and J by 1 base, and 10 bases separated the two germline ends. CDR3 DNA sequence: TGTGCCAGCAACCAGAACAGGAACACTGAAGCTTTCTTT. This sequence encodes CASNQNRNTEAFF.

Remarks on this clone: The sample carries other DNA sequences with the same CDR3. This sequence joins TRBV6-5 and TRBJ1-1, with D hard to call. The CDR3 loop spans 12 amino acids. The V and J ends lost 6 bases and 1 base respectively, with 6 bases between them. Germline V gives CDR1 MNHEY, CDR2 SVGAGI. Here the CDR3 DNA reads TGTGCCAGCAGCATGGGGAACACTGAAGCTTTCTTT. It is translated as CASSMGNTEAFF.

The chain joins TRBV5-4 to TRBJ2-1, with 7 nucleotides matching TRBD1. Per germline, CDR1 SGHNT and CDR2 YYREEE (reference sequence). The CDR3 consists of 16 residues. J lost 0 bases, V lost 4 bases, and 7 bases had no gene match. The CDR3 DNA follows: TGTGCCAGCAGCGCCCGACAGGGTACCTCCTACAATGAGCAGTTCTTC. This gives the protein CASSARQGTSYNEQFF.

CDR3 loop: CASSESGGLYTEAFF. For the CDR3, the DNA is TGTGCCAGCAGTGAATCCGGGGGGCTGTACACTGAAGCTTTCTTT. This chain connects TRBV6-1 to TRBJ1-1; perhaps TRBD1 as D (6 bases). The CDR3 has 15 residues. Trimming took 2 bases from V and 3 from J, leaving 13 bases between them. Germline CDR1 MNHNS, CDR2 SASEGT.

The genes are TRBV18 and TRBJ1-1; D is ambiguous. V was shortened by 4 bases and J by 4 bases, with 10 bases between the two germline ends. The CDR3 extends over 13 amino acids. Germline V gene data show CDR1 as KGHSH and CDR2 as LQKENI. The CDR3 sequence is CASSLSLVTEAFF. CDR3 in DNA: TGTGCCAGCTCACTTTCTTTGGTCACTGAAGCTTTCTTT.

The CDR3 here is CASNGRDDRGLNEQYF. The CDR3, as DNA: TGTGCCAGCAATGGGAGAGATGACAGGGGGCTCAACGAGCAGTACTTC. This chain joins TRBV5-5 and TRBJ2-7; TRBD1 matches 10 bases. The V segment lost 6 bases and the J segment 5 bases; nucleotides outside the gene matches: 14. CDR3 length: 16 amino acids. CDR1 is SGHKS and CDR2 is YYEKEE in the germline V gene (reference sequence).

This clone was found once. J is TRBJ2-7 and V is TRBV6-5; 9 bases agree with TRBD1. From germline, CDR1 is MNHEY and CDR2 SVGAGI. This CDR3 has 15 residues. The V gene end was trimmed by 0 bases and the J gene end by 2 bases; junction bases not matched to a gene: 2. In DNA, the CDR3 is TGTGCCAGCAGTTACTCCCGACAGGGGGCCTACGAGCAGTACTTC. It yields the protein CASSYSRQGAYEQYF.

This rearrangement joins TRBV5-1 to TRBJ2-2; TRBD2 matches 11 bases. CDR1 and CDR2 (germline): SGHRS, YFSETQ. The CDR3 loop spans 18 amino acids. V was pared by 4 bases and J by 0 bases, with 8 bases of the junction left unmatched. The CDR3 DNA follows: TGCGCCAGCAGCCTAACTCCGGGACTAGCGGCGAACACCGGGGAGCTGTTTTTT. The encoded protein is CASSLTPGLAANTGELFF.

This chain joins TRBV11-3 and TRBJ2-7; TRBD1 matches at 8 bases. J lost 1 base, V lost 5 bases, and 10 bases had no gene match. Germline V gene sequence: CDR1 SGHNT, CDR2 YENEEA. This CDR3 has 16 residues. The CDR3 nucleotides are TGTGCCAGCAGCCCCCAGGGGGACAGGTCGTCCTACGAGCAGTACTTC. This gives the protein CASSPQGDRSSYEQYF. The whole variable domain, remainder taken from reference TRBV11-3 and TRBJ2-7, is EAGVVQSPRYKIIEKKQPVAFWCNPISGHNTLYWYLQNLGQGPELLIRYENEEAVDDSQLPKDRFSAERLKGVDSTLKIQPAELGDSAVYLCASSPQGDRSSYEQYFGPGTRLTVT.

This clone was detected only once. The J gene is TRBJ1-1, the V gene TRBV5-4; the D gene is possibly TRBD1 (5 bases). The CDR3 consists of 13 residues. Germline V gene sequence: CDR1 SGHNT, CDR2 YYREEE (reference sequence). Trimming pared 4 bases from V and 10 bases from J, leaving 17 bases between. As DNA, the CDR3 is TGTGCCAGCAGCGAAGGGCGGGTGGGGGGAGCTTTCTTT. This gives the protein CASSEGRVGGAFF.

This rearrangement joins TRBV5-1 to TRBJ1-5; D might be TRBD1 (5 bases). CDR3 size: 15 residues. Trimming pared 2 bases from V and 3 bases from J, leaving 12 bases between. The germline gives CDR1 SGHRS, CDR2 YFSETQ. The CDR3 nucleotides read TGCGCCAGCAGCTTCGATGGGGCGTCCAATCAGCCCCAGCATTTT. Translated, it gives CASSFDGASNQPQHF.

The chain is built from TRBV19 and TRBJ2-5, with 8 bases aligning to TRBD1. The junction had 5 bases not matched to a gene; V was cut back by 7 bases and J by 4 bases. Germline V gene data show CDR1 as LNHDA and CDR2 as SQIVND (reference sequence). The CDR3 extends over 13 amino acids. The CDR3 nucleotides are TGTGCCAGTACAGGGGGCGGTTCAGAGACCCAGTACTTC. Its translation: CASTGGGSETQYF.

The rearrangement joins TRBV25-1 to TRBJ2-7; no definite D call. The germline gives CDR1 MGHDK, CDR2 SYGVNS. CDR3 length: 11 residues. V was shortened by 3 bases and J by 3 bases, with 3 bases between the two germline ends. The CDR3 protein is CASSDLYEQYF. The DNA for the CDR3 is TGTGCCAGCAGTGACCTCTACGAGCAGTACTTC.

As DNA, the CDR3 is TGTGCCAGCAGCGTAACTAGCGGCACCTACAATGAGCAGTTCTTC. Translated, it gives CASSVTSGTYNEQFF. The J gene is TRBJ2-1, the V gene TRBV9, with 8 nucleotides matching TRBD2. The V gene's germline CDR1 is SGDLS and CDR2 YYNGEE. The CDR3 spans 15 residues. J gave up 2 bases and V 1 base, and 2 bases lay outside the gene matches.

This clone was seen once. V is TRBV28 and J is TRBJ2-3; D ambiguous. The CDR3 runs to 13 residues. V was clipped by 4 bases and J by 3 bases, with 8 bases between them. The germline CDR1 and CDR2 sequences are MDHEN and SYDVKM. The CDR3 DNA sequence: TGTGCCAGCAGTTCTCCTAGTACAGATACGCAGTATTTT. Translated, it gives CASSSPSTDTQYF.

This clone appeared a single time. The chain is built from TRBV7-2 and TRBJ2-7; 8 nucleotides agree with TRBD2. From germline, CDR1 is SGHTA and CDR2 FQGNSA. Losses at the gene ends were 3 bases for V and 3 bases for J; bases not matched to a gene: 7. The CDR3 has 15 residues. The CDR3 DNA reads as TGTGCCAGCAGCTTCGGCGGGGGGCGGTACTACGAGCAGTACTTC. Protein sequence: CASSFGGGRYYEQYF.

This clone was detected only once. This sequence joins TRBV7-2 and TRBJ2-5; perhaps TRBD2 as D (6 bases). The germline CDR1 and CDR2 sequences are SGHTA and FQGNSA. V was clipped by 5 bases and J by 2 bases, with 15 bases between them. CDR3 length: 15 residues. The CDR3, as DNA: TGTGCCAGCAGCCGCGGGACCCTTAGACAAGAGACCCAGTACTTC. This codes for CASSRGTLRQETQYF. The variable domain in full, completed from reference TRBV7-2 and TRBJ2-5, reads GAGVSQSPSNKVTEKGKDVELRCDPISGHTALYWYRQSLGQGLEFLIYFQGNSAPDKSGLPSDRFSAERTGGSVSTLTIQRTQQEDSAVYLCASSRGTLRQETQYFGPGTRLLVL.

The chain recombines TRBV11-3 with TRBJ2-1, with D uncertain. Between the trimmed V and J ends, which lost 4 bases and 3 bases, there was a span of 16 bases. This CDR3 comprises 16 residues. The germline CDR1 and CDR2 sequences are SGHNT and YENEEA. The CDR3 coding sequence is TGTGCCAGCAGCTCTAACTCGAGGACCCTCTACAATGAGCAGTTCTTC. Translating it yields CASSSNSRTLYNEQFF.

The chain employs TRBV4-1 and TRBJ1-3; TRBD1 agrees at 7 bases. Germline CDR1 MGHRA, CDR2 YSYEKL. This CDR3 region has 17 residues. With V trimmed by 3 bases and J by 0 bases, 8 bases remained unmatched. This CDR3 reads CASSQGGRTGSGNTIYF. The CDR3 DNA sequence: TGCGCCAGCAGCCAGGGGGGGCGGACAGGCTCTGGAAACACCATATATTTT.

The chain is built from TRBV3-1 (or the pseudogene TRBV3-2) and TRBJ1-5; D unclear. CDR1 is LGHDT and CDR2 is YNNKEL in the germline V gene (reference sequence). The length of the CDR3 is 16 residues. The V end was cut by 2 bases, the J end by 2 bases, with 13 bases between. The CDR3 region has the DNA TGTGCCAGCAGCCAACGAAGCACTTTGGGCAATCAGCCCCAGCATTTT. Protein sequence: CASSQRSTLGNQPQHF.

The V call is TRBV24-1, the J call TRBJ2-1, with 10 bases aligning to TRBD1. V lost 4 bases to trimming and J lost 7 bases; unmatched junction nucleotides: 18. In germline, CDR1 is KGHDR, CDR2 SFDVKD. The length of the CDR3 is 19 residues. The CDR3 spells CATSDSNIIPGQGYNEQFF. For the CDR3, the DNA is TGTGCCACCAGTGACTCTAATATTATACCGGGACAGGGGTATAATGAGCAGTTCTTC.

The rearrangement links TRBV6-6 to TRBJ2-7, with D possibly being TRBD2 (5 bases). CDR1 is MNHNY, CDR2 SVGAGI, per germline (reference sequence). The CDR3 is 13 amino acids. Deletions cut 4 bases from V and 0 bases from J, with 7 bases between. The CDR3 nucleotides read TGTGCCAGCAGTTTCGGGGACTCCTACGAGCAGTACTTC. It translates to CASSFGDSYEQYF.

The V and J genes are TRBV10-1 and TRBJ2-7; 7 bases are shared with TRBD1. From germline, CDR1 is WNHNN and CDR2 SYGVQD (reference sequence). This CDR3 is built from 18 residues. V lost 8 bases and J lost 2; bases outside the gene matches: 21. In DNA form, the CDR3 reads TGCGCCAGCCGAAATGTAAAATTACAGGGGAAATTGGCCTACGAGCAGTACTTC. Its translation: CASRNVKLQGKLAYEQYF.